These T cell receptor beta chains were read from a single sample in a study of blood T cell repertoires in COVID-19. Data came from immunoSEQ multiplex PCR; TCRdb stores just in-frame clones and leaves some out. Of 250,000 or so clones in the sample, about 86% were seen once. The material sequenced was PBMCs or T cells enriched from blood (not recorded which). These receptors were obtained from a man aged 45-65 years who had recovered from COVID-19. Each CDR3 is given with its conserved first and last residue. Fields, in order: D gene, clone size, V gene, J gene, CDR3 protein, CDR3 DNA. A D gene is named only where the DNA matches it firmly. Size values are once, few and many counts, or a class for expanded clones, and some rows have none.

D: TRBD1; size: .; V: TRBV2; J: TRBJ1-5; CDR3: CASKQGENQPQHF; DNA: TGTGCCAGCAAACAGGGGGAGAATCAGCCCCAGCATTTT
D: .; size: .; V: TRBV11-1; J: TRBJ2-5; CDR3: CASSLPRETQYF; DNA: TGTGCCAGCAGCTTACCCCGGGAGACCCAGTACTTC
D: TRBD1; size: .; V: TRBV4-1; J: TRBJ1-1; CDR3: CASSQGPGQMNTEAFF; DNA: TGCGCCAGCAGCCAAGGACCGGGACAGATGAACACTGAAGCTTTCTTT
D: .; size: .; V: TRBV27; J: TRBJ2-7; CDR3: CATAREPGYYEQYF; DNA: TGTGCCACCGCCAGGGAACCCGGTTACTACGAGCAGTACTTC
D: TRBD1; size: .; V: TRBV7-6; J: TRBJ1-5; CDR3: CASSLSGTGGGNQPQHF; DNA: TGTGCCAGCAGCTTATCGGGGACAGGGGGCGGCAATCAGCCCCAGCATTTT
D: TRBD1; size: .; V: TRBV19; J: TRBJ1-1; CDR3: CASTLGQVVTEAFF; DNA: TGTGCCAGTACTCTGGGACAGGTAGTGACTGAAGCTTTCTTT
D: TRBD2; size: .; V: TRBV2; J: TRBJ2-3; CDR3: CASSGGLAGRTDTQYF; DNA: TGTGCCAGCAGTGGGGGGCTAGCGGGACGCACAGATACGCAGTATTTT
D: TRBD1; size: .; V: TRBV3-1/TRBV3-2; J: TRBJ2-7; CDR3: CASSQSNRGYEQYF; DNA: TGTGCCAGCAGCCAATCCAACAGGGGGTACGAGCAGTACTTC
D: TRBD2; size: .; V: TRBV30; J: TRBJ2-1; CDR3: CACRIAGGYNEQFF; DNA: TGTGCCTGTCGGATAGCGGGGGGGTACAATGAGCAGTTCTTC
D: .; size: once; V: TRBV5-1; J: TRBJ1-5; CDR3: CASSLEPGREPQHF; DNA: TGCGCCAGCAGCTTGGAGCCGGGGAGAGAGCCCCAGCATTTT
D: TRBD2; size: once; V: TRBV11-3; J: TRBJ2-1; CDR3: CASSLAGGDEQFF; DNA: TGTGCCAGCAGCTTAGCGGGGGGGGATGAGCAGTTCTTC
D: .; size: .; V: TRBV30; J: TRBJ1-1; CDR3: CAWSVGRGSTEAFF; DNA: TGTGCCTGGAGTGTAGGCAGGGGATCCACTGAAGCTTTCTTT
D: .; size: once; V: TRBV10-1; J: TRBJ1-5; CDR3: CASSGTGNQPQHF; DNA: TGCGCCAGCAGTGGTACAGGTAATCAGCCCCAGCATTTT
D: .; size: .; V: TRBV7-3; J: TRBJ1-2; CDR3: CASSLGPGRVDGYTF; DNA: TGTGCCAGCAGCTTAGGCCCAGGGCGCGTCGATGGCTACACCTTC
D: .; size: .; V: TRBV2; J: TRBJ2-1; CDR3: CASSETRGIYNEQFF; DNA: TGTGCCAGCAGTGAGACTAGAGGGATATACAATGAGCAGTTCTTC